A selection of T cell receptor beta chains follows, all from one sample in a study of blood T cell repertoires in COVID-19. The repertoire was sequenced with immunoSEQ multiplex PCR; TCRdb's copy has only in-frame clones and lacks some. The repertoire holds about 410,000 clones, around 90% seen once, with 0.55% to 0.75% in the top ten. Sequencing used PBMCs or T cells enriched from blood (not recorded which). The origin of the receptors is a man younger than 30 who had recovered from COVID-19. CDR3s include the opening cysteine and the closing phenylalanine or tryptophan. D genes are given only for firm matches. Expanded clones get a size class; other rows say once, few or many, or leave the size out.

V: TRBV9; size: .; J: TRBJ1-1; D: .; DNA: TGTGCCAGCAGCGTACCGGGTCGCGCTGAAGCTTTCTTT; CDR3: CASSVPGRAEAFF
V: TRBV4-1; size: .; J: TRBJ1-4; D: .; DNA: TGCGCCAGCAGCCAAGAGGGCAGCGGGCGGGCTAATGAAAAACTGTTTTTT; CDR3: CASSQEGSGRANEKLFF
V: TRBV27; size: .; J: TRBJ1-5; D: .; DNA: TGTGCCAGCAGTTTAGAGTACCATCAGCCCCAGCATTTT; CDR3: CASSLEYHQPQHF
V: TRBV6-5; size: .; J: TRBJ1-2; D: TRBD1; DNA: TGTGCCAGCAGTTCTACCGGGACAGGCCCCTATGGCTACACCTTC; CDR3: CASSSTGTGPYGYTF
V: TRBV19; size: .; J: TRBJ2-5; D: TRBD1; DNA: TGTGCCAGTAGTCCGGACAGGAGGAAAGAGACCCAGTACTTC; CDR3: CASSPDRRKETQYF
V: TRBV5-1; size: few; J: TRBJ2-2; D: TRBD2; DNA: TGCGCCAGCAGCTTGGCAGCGGGGGTAACCGGGGAGCTGTTTTTT; CDR3: CASSLAAGVTGELFF
V: TRBV18; size: .; J: TRBJ2-7; D: TRBD1; DNA: TGTGCCAGCTCGCGCCTGACAGGGTCCTACGAGCAGTACTTC; CDR3: CASSRLTGSYEQYF
V: TRBV7-9; size: .; J: TRBJ2-1; D: .; DNA: TGTGCCAGCAGCGTTTTGCCCGTTGTAACGGTATACAATGAGCAGTTCTTC; CDR3: CASSVLPVVTVYNEQFF
V: TRBV27; size: once; J: TRBJ1-2; D: .; DNA: TGTGCCAGCAGTTTACGGGGTATCTCCGGGAACTATGGCTACACCTTC; CDR3: CASSLRGISGNYGYTF
V: TRBV10-3; size: .; J: TRBJ2-3; D: .; DNA: TGTGCCATCAGTGAGTCGGGACTCAATACGCAGTATTTT; CDR3: CAISESGLNTQYF
V: TRBV13; size: .; J: TRBJ1-2; D: .; DNA: TGTGCCAGCAGCAGAAGGGACTTCTCGGATGGCTACACCTTC; CDR3: CASSRRDFSDGYTF
V: TRBV7-9; size: .; J: TRBJ1-3; D: .; DNA: TGTGCCAGCATCTTAACCGGGGTAGGAAACACCATATATTTT; CDR3: CASILTGVGNTIYF
V: TRBV5-6; size: .; J: TRBJ1-4; D: TRBD1; DNA: TGTGCCAGCAGCACAGGGGGTAATGAAAAACTGTTTTTT; CDR3: CASSTGGNEKLFF
V: TRBV4-2; size: .; J: TRBJ2-1; D: TRBD2; DNA: TGTGCCAGCAGCCAGTCTACTAGCGGTTCCTACAATGAGCAGTTCTTC; CDR3: CASSQSTSGSYNEQFF
V: TRBV23-1; size: .; J: TRBJ2-3; D: TRBD1; DNA: TGCGCCAGCAGTCCCGGACAGGTAGGCGTTGGCACAGATACGCAGTATTTT; CDR3: CASSPGQVGVGTDTQYF
V: TRBV23-1; size: .; J: TRBJ1-1; D: TRBD1; DNA: TGCGCCAGCAGTCAATCGGACAGGGGGGACACTGAAGCTTTCTTT; CDR3: CASSQSDRGDTEAFF
V: TRBV19; size: once; J: TRBJ2-1; D: .; DNA: TGTGCCACCCTCACCGCTACCAATGAGCAGTTCTTC; CDR3: CATLTATNEQFF
V: TRBV10-3; size: .; J: TRBJ2-3; D: .; DNA: TGTGCCATCAGTGTAGGCAGGGATGGTGATACGCAGTATTTT; CDR3: CAISVGRDGDTQYF
V: TRBV4-1; size: .; J: TRBJ2-1; D: .; DNA: TGCGCCAGCAGCCACAACGTTTATCGGGTTTTGGTATCTAATGAGCAGTTCTTC; CDR3: CASSHNVYRVLVSNEQFF
V: TRBV19; size: .; J: TRBJ1-2; D: .; DNA: TGTGCCAGTAGTATTTCCGGGACAAATGGCTACACCTTC; CDR3: CASSISGTNGYTF
V: TRBV11-2; size: .; J: TRBJ1-1; D: TRBD1; DNA: TGTGCCAGCAGCTTAGCCGACAGGGGAAACACTGAAGCTTTCTTT; CDR3: CASSLADRGNTEAFF
V: TRBV9; size: .; J: TRBJ2-1; D: TRBD2; DNA: TGTGCCAGCAACGGCCCACTAGCGGGCCACAATGAGCAGTTCTTC; CDR3: CASNGPLAGHNEQFF
V: TRBV21-1; size: .; J: TRBJ1-5; D: .; DNA: TGTGCCAGCACCCTCGCGGGGGGGTTGCATCAGCCCCAGCATTTT; CDR3: CASTLAGGLHQPQHF
V: TRBV12-2; size: many; J: TRBJ1-5; D: .; DNA: TGTGCAAGTCGCCGGGGACAGGGGTTGAAGCCCCAGCATTTT; CDR3: CASRRGQGLKPQHF
V: TRBV10-3; size: once; J: TRBJ2-2; D: .; DNA: TGTGCCATCTCCGGGAGAGGGAGCCCCACCGGGGAGCTGTTTTTT; CDR3: CAISGRGSPTGELFF
V: TRBV7-9; size: .; J: TRBJ1-1; D: .; DNA: TGTGCCAGCAGCTTAGGATTCGGGGGGCGAACTGAAGCTTTCTTT; CDR3: CASSLGFGGRTEAFF
V: TRBV7-2; size: .; J: TRBJ1-3; D: .; DNA: TGTGCCAGCAGCTTAGTTTCCGGGGTCGGAAACACCATATATTTT; CDR3: CASSLVSGVGNTIYF
V: TRBV5-8; size: .; J: TRBJ1-2; D: .; DNA: TGTGCCAGCAGCTTGGCGGGCAGGAGGGGATCCGGCTACACCTTC; CDR3: CASSLAGRRGSGYTF
V: TRBV6-5; size: .; J: TRBJ1-2; D: .; DNA: TGTGCCACCACACAGGGAGTCCGGGATGGCTACACCTTC; CDR3: CATTQGVRDGYTF
V: TRBV6-4; size: .; J: TRBJ2-3; D: TRBD2; DNA: TGTGCCAGCAGTGGGGCGGGAGGGACAGATACGCAGTATTTT; CDR3: CASSGAGGTDTQYF
V: TRBV3-1/TRBV3-2; size: .; J: TRBJ2-1; D: .; DNA: TGTGCCAGCAGCCAAGAGACTAGATACAATGAGCAGTTCTTC; CDR3: CASSQETRYNEQFF